The 20 T cell receptor beta chains in this list originate from one sample, sequenced in a study of T cell clones after liver transplantation. The table came from immunoSEQ multiplex PCR; TCRdb's copy has only in-frame clones and leaves some out. The sample consists of roughly 55,000 clones, approximately 88% of them appearing once. Sequencing was performed on CD4+ T cells from blood, taken before liver transplant. The receptors originated from a human donor who received a liver transplant.

The chain links TRBV28 to TRBJ2-3, with D possibly TRBD1 on 6 matching bases. The V gene lost 7 bases and the J gene lost 3 bases, with 11 bases spanning the gap. Germline CDR1 and CDR2: MDHEN and SYDVKM. The CDR3 runs 13 residues. CDR3 nucleotides: TGTGCCAGCACGGAAGGGGGTACAGATACGCAGTATTTT. Amino acids: CASTEGGTDTQYF.

The chain employs TRBV6-6 and TRBJ2-2, with D maybe TRBD1 (6 bases). Trimming took 0 bases from V and 8 from J, leaving 16 bases between them. The CDR3 contains 16 residues. From germline, CDR1 is MNHNY and CDR2 SVGAGI (reference sequence). The chain's CDR3 is CASSYSYRALTGELFF. As DNA, the CDR3 is TGTGCCAGCAGTTACTCTTACAGGGCCCTTACTGGGGAGCTGTTTTTT.

As DNA, the CDR3 is TGTGCCAGCAGTTACTCGTCAGGGAATGGTAACACCATATATTTT. This codes for CASSYSSGNGNTIYF. V usage is TRBV6-5 and J usage is TRBJ1-3, with D perhaps matching TRBD1 (5 bases). Germline V gives CDR1 MNHEY, CDR2 SVGAGI. V shed 0 bases and J shed 7 bases, with 13 bases lying between them. The CDR3 sequence is 15 residues long.

CDR3 coding DNA: TGTGCCAGCAGCTTAGGAGTTTCGAACACCGGGGAGCTGTTTTTT. Amino acid sequence: CASSLGVSNTGELFF. The chain recombines TRBV7-2 with TRBJ2-2, with no clear D. Germline V gene sequence: CDR1 SGHTA, CDR2 FQGNSA. This CDR3 is built from 15 residues. Trimming took 1 base from V and 0 from J, leaving 6 bases between them.

The J gene is TRBJ2-1, the V gene TRBV13; 15 bases map to TRBD2. The CDR3 totals 19 residues. Per the germline V gene, CDR1 is PRHDT and CDR2 is FYEKMQ (reference sequence). The junction had 13 bases not matched to a gene; V was cut back by 5 bases and J by 5 bases. The CDR3 loop is CASSPWTSGGASANNEQFF. DNA for the CDR3: TGTGCCAGCAGCCCCTGGACTAGCGGGGGGGCCAGTGCCAACAATGAGCAGTTCTTC.

This clone showed up just once. The chain carries TRBV29-1 and TRBJ2-4, with TRBD1 matching over 8 bases. The germline V gene encodes CDR1 SQVTM and CDR2 ANQGSEA. CDR3 size: 13 residues. Trimming removed 3 bases from V and 5 bases from J; junction bases left unmatched: 3. CDR3 DNA sequence: TGCAGCGTTGATCAGGGGGCGGAAAACATTCAGTACTTC. Translation: CSVDQGAENIQYF.

This rearrangement joins TRBV2 to TRBJ1-6, with D tentatively TRBD1 (6 bases). The V gene's germline CDR1 is SNHLY and CDR2 FYNNEI. V was clipped by 6 bases and J by 7 bases, with 19 bases between them. This CDR3 spans 16 amino acids. The CDR3 DNA reads as TGTGCCAGCAGGACACGATGGGGGCAGGAGAATTCACCCCTCCACTTT. Translated, it gives CASRTRWGQENSPLHF.

This clone was seen a handful of times. Additional DNA sequences in this sample encode the identical CDR3. The rearrangement links TRBV25-1 to TRBJ2-1, with D possibly TRBD2 on 5 matching bases. CDR3 length equals 13 residues. The V end was cut by 3 bases, the J end by 8 bases, with 11 bases between. Germline V gene data show CDR1 as MGHDK and CDR2 as SYGVNS. CDR3 region: CASSDRGLDEQFF. CDR3 coding DNA: TGTGCCAGCAGTGACCGAGGGCTGGATGAGCAGTTCTTC. The variable domain in full, completed from reference TRBV25-1 and TRBJ2-1, reads EADIYQTPRYLVIGTGKKITLECSQTMGHDKMYWYQQDPGMELHLIHYSYGVNSTEKGDLSSESTVSRIRTEHFPLTLESARPSHTSQYLCASSDRGLDEQFFGPGTRLTVL.

This chain joins TRBV29-1 and TRBJ2-3; 12 nucleotides agree with TRBD1. Germline-derived CDR1 and CDR2 are SQVTM and ANQGSEA. Trimming removed 6 bases from V and 7 bases from J; junction bases left unmatched: 5. The length of the CDR3 is 13 residues. CDR3 amino acids: CSVGTGGGNTQYF. The CDR3, as DNA: TGCAGCGTGGGGACAGGGGGCGGGAATACGCAGTATTTT.

The V call is TRBV5-1, the J call TRBJ2-3, with 14 bases that match TRBD2. This CDR3 is 16 amino acids long. Germline loops: CDR1 SGHRS, CDR2 YFSETQ. Trimming removed 6 bases from V and 4 bases from J; junction bases left unmatched: 7. CDR3 coding DNA: TGCGCCAGCAAGGGGACTAGCGGGAGTGGGGCAGATACGCAGTATTTT. Translated, it gives CASKGTSGSGADTQYF.

The rearrangement joins TRBV4-2 to TRBJ1-1; tentative D call: TRBD1 (6 bases). The CDR3 is 16 amino acids. Trimming shortened V by 1 base and J by 5 bases, and 17 bases separated the two germline ends. The germline V gene encodes CDR1 LGHNA and CDR2 YNFKEQ. CDR3 in amino acids: CASSQGGVRGRTEAFF. The CDR3 bases are TGTGCCAGCAGCCAAGGGGGGGTACGGGGGCGGACTGAAGCTTTCTTT.

The chain has TRBV18 and TRBJ1-2; weak D call: TRBD1 (6 bases). Per germline, CDR1 KGHSH and CDR2 LQKENI. V lost 0 bases and J 2 bases, leaving 13 bases between the germline ends. CDR3 length equals 16 residues. CDR3: CASSPPSTGSNYGYTF. As DNA, the CDR3 is TGTGCCAGCTCACCACCGTCGACAGGATCAAACTATGGCTACACCTTC.

This clone is medium-sized in the sample. The V call is TRBV5-1, the J call TRBJ2-3, with TRBD2 matching 9 bases. CDR3 length equals 17 residues. J was trimmed by 5 bases and V by 0 bases; bases with no gene match: 10. The germline V gene encodes CDR1 SGHRS and CDR2 YFSETQ. The CDR3, as DNA: TGCGCCAGCAGCTTGGTTGGCGGGAGGGCCGATATAGATACGCAGTATTTT. This encodes CASSLVGGRADIDTQYF.

The chain recombines TRBV28 with TRBJ2-5; D possibly uses TRBD1 or TRBD2 (5 bases each). Per the germline V gene, CDR1 is MDHEN and CDR2 is SYDVKM. V lost 10 bases, J lost 3 bases, and 12 bases lay in between. The CDR3 length is 12 residues. The CDR3 spells CATLGGKETQYF. In DNA, the CDR3 is TGTGCCACCCTTGGGGGAAAAGAGACCCAGTACTTC. The entire variable domain, with the rest obtained from reference TRBV28 and TRBJ2-5, is as follows: DVKVTQSSRYLVKRTGEKVFLECVQDMDHENMFWYRQDPGLGLRLIYFSYDVKMKEKGDIPEGYSVSREKKERFSLILESASTNQTSMYLCATLGGKETQYFGPGTRLLVL.

This chain uses TRBV5-3 with TRBJ1-3; D is ambiguous. TRBV5-3 is flagged as an ORF with uncertain function. V shed 1 base and J shed 11 bases, with 10 bases lying between them. The CDR3 is 12 residues long. The CDR3 nucleotides read TGTGCCAGAAGCTTGAAAAGGACCCCCATATATTTT. It translates to CARSLKRTPIYF.

The rearrangement joins TRBV2 to TRBJ2-2, with TRBD1 matching 7 bases. From germline, CDR1 is SNHLY and CDR2 FYNNEI. The CDR3 covers 17 residues. V was pared by 6 bases and J by 4 bases, with 14 bases of the junction left unmatched. CDR3 sequence (DNA): TGTGCCAGCAGCCGACTAAGACAGGGTCAGAGCACCGGGGAGCTGTTTTTT. The encoded protein is CASSRLRQGQSTGELFF.

The V gene is TRBV5-1, the J gene TRBJ1-5, with D tentatively TRBD1 (6 bases). The ends were cut back, 0 bases at V and 2 bases at J, with 12 bases in the middle. The CDR3 is 16 amino acids. Germline loops: CDR1 SGHRS, CDR2 YFSETQ. CDR3 sequence (DNA): TGCGCCAGCAGCTTGGGAGGGGGGGCCGGCAATCAGCCCCAGCATTTT. Its protein product is CASSLGGGAGNQPQHF.

This sequence joins TRBV4-2 and TRBJ1-2; TRBD1 matches at 9 bases. The CDR3 totals 12 residues. CDR1 is LGHNA, CDR2 YNFKEQ, per germline. Trimming at V came to 4 bases and at J to 8 bases, leaving 2 bases not matched to a gene. CDR3 amino acids: CASSRTGEGYTF. The CDR3 nucleotides read TGTGCCAGCAGCCGGACAGGGGAGGGCTACACCTTC.

The chain recombines TRBV12-5 with TRBJ2-2; D is tentatively TRBD1 or TRBD2 (5 bases each). Deletions cut 1 base from V and 6 bases from J, with 12 bases between. Germline V gene sequence: CDR1 LGHNT, CDR2 FRNRAP. CDR3 length equals 15 residues. The chain's CDR3 is CASGLGEGYAGELFF. The CDR3, as DNA: TGTGCTAGTGGTTTGGGAGAGGGGTATGCCGGGGAGCTGTTTTTT.

The sample holds one count of this clone. The chain uses TRBV20-1 and TRBJ1-1; D is undetermined. CDR3 size: 10 residues. V was trimmed by 6 bases and J by 4 bases, leaving 6 bases between them. Germline lookup yields CDR1 DFQATT and CDR2 SNEGSKA (reference sequence). The DNA for the CDR3 is TGCAGTGCACAGACCACTGAAGCTTTCTTT. Translation gives CSAQTTEAFF.